Shown below are 7 T cell receptor beta chains from a single sample sequenced in a study of Siglec-9 on CD8 T cells in melanoma. Measured with immunoSEQ multiplex PCR; TCRdb has only the in-frame clones, and not every one. This table holds approximately 39,000 clones, roughly four fifths found once. Sequencing input: Siglec-9- CD8+ T cells sorted from blood. The receptors originated from a human donor in good health.

CDR3 in DNA: TGTGCCAGCAGTTCTTGGACTAGCGGGGTTACCGGGGAGCTGTTTTTT. This sequence encodes CASSSWTSGVTGELFF. The chain links TRBV27 to TRBJ2-2, with 12 bases that match TRBD2. Germline CDR1 and CDR2: MNHEY and SMNVEV (reference sequence). The V segment lost 4 bases and the J segment 5 bases; nucleotides outside the gene matches: 5. The CDR3 contains 16 residues.

This clone was observed a few times. This rearrangement joins TRBV10-1 to TRBJ1-1; TRBD1 matches 7 bases. The CDR3 spans 14 residues. CDR1 and CDR2 from the germline V gene are WNHNN and SYGVQD (reference sequence). The CDR3 region is CARTGEPGSTEAFF. CDR3 coding DNA: TGCGCTAGGACAGGAGAGCCGGGTAGCACTGAAGCTTTCTTT.

V usage is TRBV19 and J usage is TRBJ1-1; no definite D call. CDR3 length: 15 residues. V gave up 5 bases and J gave up 5 bases, with 18 bases separating them. CDR1 is LNHDA and CDR2 is SQIVND in the germline V gene (reference sequence). CDR3 DNA: TGTGCCAGTAGTTCCGGGCCCCGGGGAGGGACTGAAGCTTTCTTT. It encodes CASSSGPRGGTEAFF.

This clone showed up just a few times. This chain joins TRBV15 and TRBJ2-7; 10 bases align to TRBD1. V lost 6 bases to trimming and J lost 2 bases; unmatched junction nucleotides: 7. Germline assignment: CDR1 LNHNV and CDR2 YYDKDF (reference sequence). This CDR3 contains 15 residues. The CDR3 DNA follows: TGTGCCACCAGGCGAGGGACAGGGGTCCCCTACGAGCAGTACTTC. Translated, it gives CATRRGTGVPYEQYF. Filled out from reference TRBV15 and TRBJ2-7, the complete variable domain reads DAMVIQNPRYQVTQFGKPVTLSCSQTLNHNVMYWYQQKSSQAPKLLFHYYDKDFNNEADTPDNFQSRRPNTSFCFLDIRSPGLGDTAMYLCATRRGTGVPYEQYFGPGTRLTVT.

V usage is TRBV9 and J usage is TRBJ2-2, with D unresolved. The CDR3 has 17 amino acids. In germline, CDR1 is SGDLS, CDR2 YYNGEE. With 4 bases removed from V and 7 bases from J, the gap between germline ends came to 23 bases. The DNA of the CDR3 is TGTGCCAGCAGCTCAAGACCCCCCGGGTCTCGAAGCGGGGAGCTGTTTTTT. Translating gives CASSSRPPGSRSGELFF. Complete variable domain (other parts from reference TRBV9 and TRBJ2-2): DSGVTQTPKHLITATGQRVTLRCSPRSGDLSVYWYQQSLDQGLQFLIQYYNGEERAKGNILERFSAQQFPDLHSELNLSSLELGDSALYFCASSSRPPGSRSGELFFGEGSRLTVL.

V usage is TRBV5-4 and J usage is TRBJ1-2; TRBD1 is a possible D gene (5 bases). The ends were cut back, 3 bases at V and 3 bases at J, with 9 bases in the middle. The CDR3 runs to 13 residues. The germline CDR1 and CDR2 sequences are SGHNT and YYREEE (reference sequence). CDR3 amino acids: CASSWMGDYGYTF. Written as DNA, the CDR3 is TGTGCCAGCAGCTGGATGGGGGACTATGGCTACACCTTC.

The CDR3 spells CASSQDWRYEQYF. CDR3 DNA: TGCGCCAGCAGCCAAGATTGGAGGTACGAGCAGTACTTC. This rearrangement joins TRBV4-1 to TRBJ2-7; tentatively, D is TRBD2 (5 bases). CDR1 MGHRA and CDR2 YSYEKL come from the germline V gene. This CDR3 region has 13 residues. V dropped 0 bases and J dropped 4 bases, with 7 bases sitting between them.